The TCR beta chain under discussion was sequenced for a study of control samples from healthy donors and cancer patients. V gave up 5 bases and J gave up 2 bases, with 14 bases separating them. CDR3 length: 15 residues. Germline loops: CDR1 KGHSH, CDR2 LQKENI. TCRdb keeps only in-frame clones here, not all; method: immunoSEQ multiplex PCR. Of under 85,000 clones in the sample, roughly nine tenths were seen once. The material sequenced was PBMCs. The sequence was obtained from a man in his sixties with colorectal cancer. V gene TRBV18 combines with J gene TRBJ2-3, with D perhaps TRBD1 or TRBD2 (6 bases each). Here the CDR3 reads CASSEGGLVTDTQYF. CDR3 nucleotides: TGTGCCAGCTCAGAGGGGGGCCTCGTCACAGATACGCAGTATTTT.